This is a list of T cell receptor beta chains from one sample in a study of T cells in Graves' hyperthyroidism and ophthalmopathy. TCRdb independently ran MiXCR on the multiplex PCR reads; one entry per CDR3 protein. Of about 620,000 distinct CDR3 sequences listed, 15% to 20% were seen once; the top ten hold 3.8%. Sequenced sample: blood. Receptor source: a woman aged 30 to 39 with Graves' hyperthyroidism. Both conserved end residues are part of each CDR3. A D gene is named only where the DNA matches it firmly.

CASRLRENTEAFF,TRBV27,.,TRBJ1-1
CASSQDGQGLYF,TRBV3-1,.,TRBJ2-5
CASSPPRRGMGNEQFF,TRBV18,.,TRBJ2-1
CASSDISGRDTGELFF,TRBV10-2,TRBD2,TRBJ2-2
CASSAGAYYTQYF,TRBV10-1,.,TRBJ2-3
CASSYSRGADTQYF,TRBV6-5,TRBD2,TRBJ2-3
CRAGFSYEQYF,TRBV20-1,.,TRBJ2-7
CASSLGTGGGYEQYF,TRBV13,TRBD1,TRBJ2-7
CASTTTGTSYTYEQYF,TRBV27,.,TRBJ2-7
CSATGRGATDGYTF,TRBV29-1,.,TRBJ1-2
CASGDGYEQYF,TRBV7-9,.,TRBJ2-7
CASSELAGPYEQYF,TRBV9,TRBD2,TRBJ2-7
CAITYRLVGDTQYF,TRBV12-3/TRBV12-4,.,TRBJ2-3
CSVVGESYEQYF,TRBV29-1,.,TRBJ2-7
CASRSTGRANEQFF,TRBV6-2/TRBV6-3,TRBD1,TRBJ2-1
CASSYSTRELFF,TRBV6-5,.,TRBJ2-2
CASSFKRRRGYTF,TRBV28,.,TRBJ1-2
CASSYRGLTNEKLFF,TRBV28,TRBD1,TRBJ1-4
CATARAGEAFF,TRBV25-1,.,TRBJ1-1
CASRPRGNTEAFF,TRBV6-1,.,TRBJ1-1
CASSLDQETQYF,TRBV11-2,.,TRBJ2-5
CASREDSTADGYTF,TRBV2,.,TRBJ1-2
CASSFYICSARGLAGGTYNEQFF,TRBV7-2,.,TRBJ2-1
CASSEREQGASYEQYF,TRBV6-1,TRBD1,TRBJ2-7
CASTPDWSSYEQYF,TRBV6-1,.,TRBJ2-7
CASSLFQGAGYTF,TRBV28,TRBD1,TRBJ1-2
CSAAPLAGVPGELFF,TRBV20-1,TRBD2,TRBJ2-2
CASSFTSGSTQWDTQYF,TRBV13,TRBD2,TRBJ2-3
CASSRDRTGDTQYF,TRBV27,.,TRBJ2-3
CASSPDTYQPQHF,TRBV27,.,TRBJ1-5
CASSYSGGLGTEAFF,TRBV6-6,.,TRBJ1-1
CASSQTGLNQPQHF,TRBV7-9,.,TRBJ1-5
CASSLNGRGDTQYF,TRBV2,.,TRBJ2-3
CASSLSWEVETQYF,TRBV27,.,TRBJ2-5
CASSPVRGNLEQFF,TRBV7-3,.,TRBJ2-1
CSATNAGTIYF,TRBV20-1,.,TRBJ1-3
CASSRRTGTQNEKLFF,TRBV19,.,TRBJ1-4
CASSIDRVSEQFF,TRBV19,.,TRBJ2-1
CASSYSAGQETQYF,TRBV6-2/TRBV6-3,.,TRBJ2-5
CASSDLDRPTGELFF,TRBV28,TRBD1,TRBJ2-2
CSASRSSGSNEQFF,TRBV20-1,TRBD2,TRBJ2-1
CASSDLGPDTQYF,TRBV2,.,TRBJ2-3
CASSLQGRGEAFF,TRBV25-1,.,TRBJ1-1
CASSLEGFRDEQFF,TRBV11-2,.,TRBJ2-1
CALKNREGGNTIYF,TRBV27,.,TRBJ1-3
CASSQGEGKLFF,TRBV3-1,.,TRBJ1-4